The entry below gives a single T cell receptor beta chain sequence along with its context. This record comes from a study of blood T cell repertoires in COVID-19. Study-wide context: There were acute and convalescent COVID-19 samples, and they came from the United States, Italy and Spain.

The germline gives CDR1 SGHAT, CDR2 FQNNGV. The CDR3 contains 15 residues. V was shortened by 0 bases and J by 4 bases, with 12 bases between the two germline ends. Data came from immunoSEQ multiplex PCR; TCRdb stores just in-frame clones and leaves some out. The top ten clones hold roughly 5% of a sample with a few hundred thousand clones, almost 85% of them seen once. This clonotype was sampled from a man aged 45-65 years with active or convalescent COVID-19. The sample consisted of peripheral blood. V usage is TRBV11-2 and J usage is TRBJ1-2; a possible D gene is TRBD1 (6 bases). The chain's CDR3 is CASSLDRTEVYGYTF. CDR3 coding DNA: TGTGCCAGCAGCTTAGACAGGACAGAAGTCTATGGCTACACCTTC.